Each of the 4 T cell receptor beta chains below was sequenced from the same sample in a study of Graves' ophthalmopathy and Graves' hyperthyroidism. Transcripts of RNA were the source for amplifying TCR beta CDR3 regions. The authors performed first-round RT-PCR with HTBI primers and then a second-round multiplex PCR. MiXCR, run by TCRdb on the multiplex PCR reads, gives a single entry per CDR3 protein. The table records 1 million to 1.3 million distinct CDR3 sequences, roughly 35% of them present only once. The sample taken for sequencing was peripheral blood or thyroid tissue (not recorded which). These receptors came from an adult man with Graves' hyperthyroidism.

A word on this clonotype: One base away lies a much larger clone, so this may be a sequencing read error. The final CDR3 position lacks the conserved phenylalanine or tryptophan, pointing to a likely read error. The rearrangement uses TRBV5-1 and TRBJ1-1; D is undetermined. Germline V gene lookup returns CDR1 SGHRS and CDR2 YFSETQ. With 5 bases removed from V and 1 base from J, the gap between germline ends came to 12 bases. The CDR3 runs to 14 residues. CDR3 sequence reads: CASSESIPNTEAFL. The CDR3 nucleotides are TGCGCCAGCAGTGAGTCTATCCCGAACACTGAAGCTTTCCTT.

The chain combines TRBV7-3 with TRBJ1-3; D might be TRBD1 (5 bases). V lost 5 bases and J lost 4, with 18 bases in between. Germline V lookup: CDR1 SGHTA, CDR2 FQGTGA. The CDR3 is 16 amino acids. The CDR3 bases are TGTGCCAGCAGCCCGCAACGGCAGGGAGCCGGAAACACCATATATTTT. Its translation is CASSPQRQGAGNTIYF.

V and J are TRBV29-1 and TRBJ1-1; 9 bases line up with TRBD1. Looked up from germline, CDR1 is SQVTM and CDR2 is ANQGSEA. The CDR3 contains 13 residues. The V and J ends lost 8 bases and 7 bases, in that order; junction bases with no gene match: 11. CDR3 sequence reads: CSSQGDRAGEAFF. The CDR3 DNA sequence: TGCAGCTCTCAAGGGGACAGGGCTGGTGAAGCTTTCTTT.

This chain links TRBV10-3 with TRBJ2-5; 9 bases line up with TRBD1. The length of the CDR3 is 15 residues. Germline trimming cut 5 bases from V and 3 bases from J; bases unmatched to any gene: 7. Germline V gene data show CDR1 as ENHRY and CDR2 as SYGVKD. CDR3 loop: CAISSSGTGKETQYF. CDR3 sequence (DNA): TGTGCCATCAGTTCCTCCGGGACAGGGAAAGAGACCCAGTACTTC.